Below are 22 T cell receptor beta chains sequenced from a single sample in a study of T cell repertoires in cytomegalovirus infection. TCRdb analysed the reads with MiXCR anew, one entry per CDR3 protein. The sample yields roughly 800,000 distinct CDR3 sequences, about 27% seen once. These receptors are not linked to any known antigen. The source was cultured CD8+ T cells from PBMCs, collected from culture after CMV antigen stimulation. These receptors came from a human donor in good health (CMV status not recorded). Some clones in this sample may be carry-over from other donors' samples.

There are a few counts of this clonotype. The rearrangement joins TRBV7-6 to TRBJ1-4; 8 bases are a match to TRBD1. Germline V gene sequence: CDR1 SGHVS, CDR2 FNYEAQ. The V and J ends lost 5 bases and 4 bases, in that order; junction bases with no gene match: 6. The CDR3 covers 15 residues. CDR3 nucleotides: TGTGCCAGCAGCAAATGGACAGGGATTAATGAAAAACTGTTTTTT. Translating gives CASSKWTGINEKLFF. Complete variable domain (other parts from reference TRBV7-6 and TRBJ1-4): GAGVSQSPRYKVTKRGQDVALRCDPISGHVSLYWYRQALGQGPEFLTYFNYEAQQDKSGLPNDRFSAERPEGSISTLTIQRTEQRDSAMYRCASSKWTGINEKLFFGSGTQLSVL.

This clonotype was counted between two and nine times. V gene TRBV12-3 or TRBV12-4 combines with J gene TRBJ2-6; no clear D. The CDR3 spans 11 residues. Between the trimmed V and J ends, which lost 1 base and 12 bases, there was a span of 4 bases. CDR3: CASSLGGVLTF. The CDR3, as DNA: TGTGCCAGCAGTTTAGGGGGCGTCCTGACTTTC.

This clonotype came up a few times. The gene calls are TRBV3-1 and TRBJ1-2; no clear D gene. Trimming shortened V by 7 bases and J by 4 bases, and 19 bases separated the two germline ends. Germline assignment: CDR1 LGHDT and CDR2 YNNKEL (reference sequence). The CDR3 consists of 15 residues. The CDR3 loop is CASNPRRTLLYGYTF. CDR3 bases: TGTGCCAGCAACCCGAGGAGGACCCTGCTCTATGGCTACACCTTC. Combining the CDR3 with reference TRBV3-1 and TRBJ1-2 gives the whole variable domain DTAVSQTPKYLVTQMGNDKSIKCEQNLGHDTMYWYKQDSKKFLKIMFSYNNKELIINETVPNRFSPKSPDKAHLNLHINSLELGDSAVYFCASNPRRTLLYGYTFGSGTRLTVV.

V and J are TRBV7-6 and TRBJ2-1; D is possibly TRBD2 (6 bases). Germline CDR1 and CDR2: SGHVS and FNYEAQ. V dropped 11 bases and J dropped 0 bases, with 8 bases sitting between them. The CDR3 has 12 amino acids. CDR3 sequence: CAGGASYNEQFF. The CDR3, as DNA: TGTGCCGGAGGGGCCTCCTACAATGAGCAGTTCTTC.

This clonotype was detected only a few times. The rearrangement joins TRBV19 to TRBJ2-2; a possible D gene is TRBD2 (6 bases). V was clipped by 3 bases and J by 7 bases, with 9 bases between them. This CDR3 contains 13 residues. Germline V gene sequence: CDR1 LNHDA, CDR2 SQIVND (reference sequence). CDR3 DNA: TGTGCCAGTAGTATTACGGGGGTCGGGGAGCTGTTTTTT. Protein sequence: CASSITGVGELFF.

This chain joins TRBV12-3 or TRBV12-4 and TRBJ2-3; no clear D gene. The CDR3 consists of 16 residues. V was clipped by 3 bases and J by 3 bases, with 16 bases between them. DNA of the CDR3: TGTGCCAGCAGTTTCCCAGACTTAGCTGGGACAGATACGCAGTATTTT. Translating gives CASSFPDLAGTDTQYF.

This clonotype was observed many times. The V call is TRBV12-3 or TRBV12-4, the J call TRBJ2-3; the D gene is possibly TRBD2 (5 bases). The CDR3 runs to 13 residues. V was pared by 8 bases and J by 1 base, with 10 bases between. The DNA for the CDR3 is TGTGCCAGCGACTGGGGAGGCACAGATACGCAGTATTTT. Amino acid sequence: CASDWGGTDTQYF.

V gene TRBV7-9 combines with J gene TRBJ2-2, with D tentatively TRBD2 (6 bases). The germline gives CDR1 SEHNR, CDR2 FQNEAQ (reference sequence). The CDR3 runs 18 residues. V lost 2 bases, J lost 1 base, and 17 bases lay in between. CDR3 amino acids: CASSLPRPAGKNTGELFF. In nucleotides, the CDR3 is TGTGCCAGCAGCTTACCCCGACCGGCGGGGAAGAACACCGGGGAGCTGTTTTTT. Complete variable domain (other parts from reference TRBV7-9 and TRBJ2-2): DTGVSQNPRHKITKRGQNVTFRCDPISEHNRLYWYRQTLGQGPEFLTYFQNEAQLEKSRLLSDRFSAERPKGSFSTLEIQRTEQGDSAMYLCASSLPRPAGKNTGELFFGEGSRLTVL.

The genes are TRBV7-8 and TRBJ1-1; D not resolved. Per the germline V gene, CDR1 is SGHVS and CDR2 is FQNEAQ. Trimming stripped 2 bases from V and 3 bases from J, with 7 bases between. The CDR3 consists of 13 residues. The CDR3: CASSLTYYTEAFF. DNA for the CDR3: TGTGCCAGCAGCTTAACCTATTACACTGAAGCTTTCTTT.

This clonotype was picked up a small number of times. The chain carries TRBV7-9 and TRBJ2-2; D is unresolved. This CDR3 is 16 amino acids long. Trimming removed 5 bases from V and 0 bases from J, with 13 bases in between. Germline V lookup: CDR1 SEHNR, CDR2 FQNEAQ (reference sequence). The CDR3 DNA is TGTGCCAGCAGCCTCCCTAGGGAAGCGAACACCGGGGAGCTGTTTTTT. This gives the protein CASSLPREANTGELFF.

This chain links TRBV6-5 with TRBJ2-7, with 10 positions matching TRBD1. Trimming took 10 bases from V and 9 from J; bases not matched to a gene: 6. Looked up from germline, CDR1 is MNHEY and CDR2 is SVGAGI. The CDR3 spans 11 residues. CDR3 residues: CATRQGARQYV. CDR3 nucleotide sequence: TGTGCCACCAGACAGGGGGCACGGCAGTACGTC.

CDR3 coding DNA: TGTGCCAGCTCACTTGGGGGGCTGGGAGACTCCTACAATGAGCAGTTCTTC. Protein: CASSLGGLGDSYNEQFF. The rearrangement joins TRBV18 to TRBJ2-1, with D possibly called TRBD1 or TRBD2 (6 bases each). Trimming took 4 bases from V and 0 from J, leaving 16 bases between them. Germline CDR1 KGHSH, CDR2 LQKENI. The CDR3 totals 17 residues.

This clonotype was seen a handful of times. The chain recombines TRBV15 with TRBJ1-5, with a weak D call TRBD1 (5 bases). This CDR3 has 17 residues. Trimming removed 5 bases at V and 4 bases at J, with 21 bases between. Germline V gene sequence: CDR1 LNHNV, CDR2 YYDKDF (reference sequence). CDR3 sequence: CATSGRLAGRVNQPQHF. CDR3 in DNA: TGTGCCACCAGCGGACGTCTTGCGGGCAGGGTAAATCAGCCCCAGCATTTT.

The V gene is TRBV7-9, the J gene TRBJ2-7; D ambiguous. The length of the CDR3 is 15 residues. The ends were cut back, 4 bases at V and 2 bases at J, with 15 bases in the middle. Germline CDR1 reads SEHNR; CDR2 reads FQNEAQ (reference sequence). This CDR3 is CASSSPAASTYEQYF. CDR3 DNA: TGTGCCAGCAGCTCGCCTGCGGCCAGTACCTACGAGCAGTACTTC.

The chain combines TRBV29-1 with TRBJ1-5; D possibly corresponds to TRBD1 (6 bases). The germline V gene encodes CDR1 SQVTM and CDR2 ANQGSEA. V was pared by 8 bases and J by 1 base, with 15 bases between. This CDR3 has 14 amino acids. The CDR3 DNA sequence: TGCAGCCCCGAGGTCGGACAGAGCAATCAGCCCCAGCATTTT. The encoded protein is CSPEVGQSNQPQHF.

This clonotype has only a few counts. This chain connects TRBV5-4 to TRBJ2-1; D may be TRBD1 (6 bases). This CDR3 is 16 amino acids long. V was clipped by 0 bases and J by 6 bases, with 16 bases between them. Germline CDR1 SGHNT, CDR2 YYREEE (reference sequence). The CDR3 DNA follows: TGTGCCAGCAGCTTGGCCGGGGACATACCCGCCAATGAGCAGTTCTTC. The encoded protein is CASSLAGDIPANEQFF.

The CDR3 loop is CASSLQTSGGTDTQYF. The CDR3 DNA is TGTGCCAGCAGCCTCCAGACTAGCGGGGGGACAGATACGCAGTATTTT. This rearrangement joins TRBV11-3 to TRBJ2-3; TRBD2 agrees at 13 bases. The CDR3 runs 16 residues. Germline trimming cut 5 bases from V and 3 bases from J; bases unmatched to any gene: 5. Germline lookup yields CDR1 SGHNT and CDR2 YENEEA. Complete variable domain (other parts from reference TRBV11-3 and TRBJ2-3): EAGVVQSPRYKIIEKKQPVAFWCNPISGHNTLYWYLQNLGQGPELLIRYENEEAVDDSQLPKDRFSAERLKGVDSTLKIQPAELGDSAVYLCASSLQTSGGTDTQYFGPGTRLTVL.

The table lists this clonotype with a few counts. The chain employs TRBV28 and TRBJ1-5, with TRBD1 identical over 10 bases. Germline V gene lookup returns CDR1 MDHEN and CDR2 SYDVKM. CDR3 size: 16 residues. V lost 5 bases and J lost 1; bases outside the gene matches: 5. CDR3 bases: TGTGCCAGCAGTGCCCGACAGGGGGCGAGCAATCAGCCCCAGCATTTT. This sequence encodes CASSARQGASNQPQHF.

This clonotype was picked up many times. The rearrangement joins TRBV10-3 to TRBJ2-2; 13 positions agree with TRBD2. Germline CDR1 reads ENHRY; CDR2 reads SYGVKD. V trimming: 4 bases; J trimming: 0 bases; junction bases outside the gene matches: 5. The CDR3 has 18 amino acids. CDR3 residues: CAISVGLAGDSNTGELFF. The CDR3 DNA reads TGTGCCATCAGTGTTGGACTAGCGGGGGATTCGAACACCGGGGAGCTGTTTTTT.

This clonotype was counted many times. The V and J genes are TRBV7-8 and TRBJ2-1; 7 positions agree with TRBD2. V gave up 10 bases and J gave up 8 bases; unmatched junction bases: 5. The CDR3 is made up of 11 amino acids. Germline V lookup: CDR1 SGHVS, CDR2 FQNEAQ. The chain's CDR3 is CANGEGHEQFF. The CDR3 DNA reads TGTGCCAACGGGGAGGGCCATGAGCAGTTCTTC.

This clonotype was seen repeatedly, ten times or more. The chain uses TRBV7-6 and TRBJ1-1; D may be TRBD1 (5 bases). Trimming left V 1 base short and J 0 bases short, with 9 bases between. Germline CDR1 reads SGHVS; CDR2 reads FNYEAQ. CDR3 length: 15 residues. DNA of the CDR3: TGTGCCAGCAGCTTAGAGGGACTAGTGAACACTGAAGCTTTCTTT. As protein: CASSLEGLVNTEAFF.

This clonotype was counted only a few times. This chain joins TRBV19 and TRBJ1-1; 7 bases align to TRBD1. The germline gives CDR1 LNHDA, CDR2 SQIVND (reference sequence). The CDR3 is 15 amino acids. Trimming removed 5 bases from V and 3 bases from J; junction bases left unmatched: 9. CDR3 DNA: TGTGCCAGTAGTTCGGACAGGTATCCGGACACTGAAGCTTTCTTT. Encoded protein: CASSSDRYPDTEAFF. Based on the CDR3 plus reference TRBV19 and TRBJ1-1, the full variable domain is DGGITQSPKYLFRKEGQNVTLSCEQNLNHDAMYWYRQDPGQGLRLIYYSQIVNDFQKGDIAEGYSVSREKKESFPLTVTSAQKNPTAFYLCASSSDRYPDTEAFFGQGTRLTVV.